These T cell receptor beta chains were read from a single sample in a study of identical twins. TCRdb passed the 5' RACE reads through MiXCR, listing each CDR3 protein once. The sample has around 290,000 distinct CDR3 sequences; roughly 10% are singletons. The same specimen was also included in a second study, on yellow fever vaccine responses in identical twins.

The source material was CD8+ T cells sorted from blood. The source is a woman aged 18-35 years in good health. The CDR3 runs from the conserved cysteine through the conserved F or W. Each record gives: J gene, D gene, clone size, V gene, CDR3 length, CDR3 protein, CDR3 DNA. D genes are given only for firm matches. Clone size appears in some rows only: once, few, many, or a class for an expanded clone.

TRBJ2-2 . many TRBV21-1 17 CASSRIRAGYTPGSCFF .
TRBJ2-7 TRBD1 . TRBV10-3 12 CATGQGAHEQYF TGTGCCACGGGACAGGGGGCCCACGAGCAGTACTTC
TRBJ1-1 TRBD1 many TRBV28 14 CASSFDDRATEAFF TGTGCCAGCAGTTTCGACGACAGGGCCACTGAAGCTTTCTTT
TRBJ2-2 TRBD1 . TRBV20-1 12 CSPDRVTGELFF TGCAGTCCGGACAGGGTAACCGGGGAGCTGTTTTTT
TRBJ2-5 TRBD2 few TRBV29-1 15 CSVGRLAGGWETQYF TGCAGCGTCGGGAGACTAGCGGGAGGGTGGGAGACCCAGTACTTC
TRBJ2-4 . many TRBV29-1 10 CSVGGNIQYF TGCAGCGTTGGCGGCAACATTCAGTACTTC
TRBJ2-7 . . TRBV12-3/TRBV12-4 11 CASSQEYEQYF TGTGCCAGCAGCCAGGAGTACGAGCAGTACTTC
TRBJ1-2 . many TRBV20-1 15 CSANVNRRSNYGYTF TGCAGTGCCAACGTCAACAGACGCTCTAACTATGGCTACACCTTC
TRBJ1-3 TRBD1 many TRBV27 16 CASSPGTGGFRNTIYF TGTGCCAGCAGTCCGGGGACAGGGGGCTTTAGAAACACCATATATTTT
TRBJ2-2 TRBD2 . TRBV7-9 15 CASSLTSVNTGELFF TGTGCCAGCAGCTTAACTAGCGTAAACACCGGGGAGCTGTTTTTT
TRBJ2-7 TRBD2 . TRBV4-3 15 CASSQGSGNPYEQYF TGCGCCAGCAGCCAAGGCAGCGGGAATCCCTACGAGCAGTACTTC
TRBJ2-2 . many TRBV12-3/TRBV12-4 15 CASSFLIQNTGELFF TGTGCCAGCAGTTTCTTGATTCAGAACACCGGGGAGCTGTTTTTT
TRBJ2-2 . few TRBV7-9 14 CASSPSGSSGELFF TGTGCCAGCAGCCCAAGTGGTTCTTCCGGGGAGCTGTTTTTT
TRBJ2-7 . . TRBV7-8 14 CASSLAAILYEQYF TGTGCCAGCAGCTTAGCGGCCATACTCTACGAGCAGTACTTC
TRBJ2-7 . . TRBV29-1 13 CSVEVGTSYEQYF TGCAGCGTTGAAGTTGGCACCTCCTACGAGCAGTACTTC
TRBJ2-1 . few TRBV29-1 15 CSVEDLVRDSNEQFF TGCAGCGTTGAAGATCTAGTCAGGGACTCCAATGAGCAGTTCTTC
TRBJ2-1 . . TRBV6-1 15 CASRAGTPILNEQFF TGTGCCAGCAGGGCCGGGACACCGATCCTCAATGAGCAGTTCTTC
TRBJ1-1 . . TRBV5-1 14 CASSFRTLNTEAFF TGCGCCAGCAGCTTCCGGACGTTGAACACTGAAGCTTTCTTT
TRBJ2-1 . few TRBV11-2 16 CASSLALTKSYHEQFF TGTGCCAGCAGCTTAGCTCTGACAAAATCTTACCATGAGCAGTTCTTC
TRBJ2-1 . . TRBV20-1 17 CSARARVGSGSHNEQFF TGCAGTGCTAGAGCCAGGGTGGGGAGCGGCTCCCACAATGAGCAGTTCTTC
TRBJ2-7 TRBD1 . TRBV29-1 15 CSVLPTGGRVNEQYF TGCAGCGTTCTTCCGACAGGGGGCCGTGTGAACGAGCAGTACTTC
TRBJ2-1 . few TRBV15 15 CATSLSRSSYNEQFF TGTGCCACCAGCTTGTCTAGGAGCTCCTACAATGAGCAGTTCTTC
TRBJ2-7 . many TRBV4-3 14 CASSQVSGDYEQYF TGCGCCAGCAGCCAAGTCTCAGGGGACTACGAGCAGTACTTC
TRBJ2-2 . many TRBV27 13 CASSLENTGELFF TGTGCCAGCAGTTTAGAGAACACCGGGGAGCTGTTTTTT
TRBJ2-7 TRBD1 few TRBV28 13 CASLRQGNYEQYF TGTGCCAGCTTGAGACAGGGGAACTACGAGCAGTACTTC
TRBJ2-3 . many TRBV4-3 17 CASSQGLKEILGDTQYF TGCGCCAGCAGCCAAGGATTGAAGGAGATTTTGGGAGATACGCAGTATTTT
TRBJ2-1 TRBD1 few TRBV12-3/TRBV12-4 16 CASSLPRDRIPNEQFF TGTGCCAGCAGTTTACCCAGGGACAGGATTCCCAATGAGCAGTTCTTC
TRBJ1-5 TRBD1 many TRBV2 14 CASSLDREVQPQHF TGTGCCAGCAGTCTCGACAGGGAGGTTCAGCCCCAGCATTTT
TRBJ2-5 TRBD1 . TRBV6-1 16 CASSVYRGRAQETQYF TGTGCCAGCAGTGTCTACAGGGGGCGCGCCCAAGAGACCCAGTACTTC
TRBJ1-2 . few TRBV10-3 14 CAIKRTDSDYGYTF TGTGCCATCAAGAGGACGGACTCGGACTATGGCTACACCTTC
TRBJ2-7 . . TRBV21-1 17 CASSNVQNFFRDYEQYF TGTGCCAGCAGCAACGTACAGAACTTTTTTCGCGACTACGAGCAGTACTTC
TRBJ2-7 . few TRBV4-3 14 CASSQDRGAGEQYF TGCGCCAGCAGCCAAGATCGGGGGGCGGGGGAGCAGTACTTC
TRBJ2-3 TRBD1 few TRBV10-3 15 CAISGTGGSTDTQYF TGTGCCATCAGTGGGACAGGGGGCAGCACAGATACGCAGTATTTT
TRBJ2-7 . . TRBV6-4 16 CASSPFGGSGRDEQYF TGTGCCAGCAGTCCGTTCGGAGGGAGTGGTCGGGACGAGCAGTACTTC
TRBJ2-7 TRBD2 . TRBV27 16 CASSLSGGLANYEQYF TGTGCCAGCAGTTTATCGGGCGGACTAGCGAACTACGAGCAGTACTTC
TRBJ1-6 TRBD1 . TRBV12-3/TRBV12-4 20 CASSTTPPGGLSSYNSPLHF TGTGCCAGCAGTACAACCCCTCCAGGGGGACTAAGCTCCTATAATTCACCCCTCCACTTT
TRBJ2-3 TRBD2 . TRBV24-1 15 CATSDPTSGTDTQYF TGTGCCACCAGTGACCCGACTAGCGGGACAGATACGCAGTATTTT
TRBJ2-1 TRBD1 . TRBV19 18 CASSILSQGASSYNEQFF TGTGCCAGTAGTATTCTTTCACAGGGGGCTAGCTCCTACAATGAGCAGTTCTTC
TRBJ2-2 . many TRBV29-1 11 CSVEEKRELFF TGCAGCGTTGAAGAAAAGAGGGAGCTGTTTTTT
TRBJ2-7 . many TRBV7-9 14 CASSDVGQPYEQYF TGTGCCAGCAGCGATGTAGGACAGCCCTACGAGCAGTACTTC
TRBJ1-5 . few TRBV27 13 CASSRSGEQPQHF TGTGCCAGCAGCCGATCGGGGGAACAGCCCCAGCATTTT